Listed here are 28 T cell receptor beta chains from one sample, sequenced in a study of shared clonotypes between healthy human individuals. Only in-frame clones appear in the TCRdb table, and some are missing; sequencing was by immunoSEQ multiplex PCR. The table has 450,000 to 500,000 clones, about 85% seen once. Sequencing was carried out using PBMCs. These receptor sequences come from a woman between 40 and 55 years old in good health. Some clones in this sample may be carry-over from other donors' samples.

This chain uses TRBV11-2 with TRBJ1-5; D remains unclear. The V and J ends lost 0 bases and 5 bases respectively, with 5 bases between them. Germline V gene sequence: CDR1 SGHAT, CDR2 FQNNGV. This CDR3 has 13 residues. The CDR3 DNA is TGTGCCAGCAGCTTAGATCGGGATCAGCCCCAGCATTTT. Its protein product is CASSLDRDQPQHF.

The chain joins TRBV14 to TRBJ2-3; 10 bases match TRBD2. The CDR3 length is 15 residues. Germline values: CDR1 SGHDN, CDR2 FVKESK. V was clipped by 4 bases and J by 6 bases; unmatched bases: 7. The CDR3 loop is CASSREREGQDTQYF. The CDR3 DNA follows: TGTGCCAGCAGCCGAGAGCGGGAGGGCCAGGATACGCAGTATTTT.

The chain recombines TRBV25-1 with TRBJ1-3; D unclear. CDR3 length: 12 residues. Germline V gene sequence: CDR1 MGHDK, CDR2 SYGVNS. Trimming took off 10 bases at V and 4 bases at J, with 11 bases between the two ends. In nucleotides, the CDR3 is TGTGCCACCCAGGAATGGGGAAACACCATATATTTT. Translating gives CATQEWGNTIYF. The entire variable domain, with the rest obtained from reference TRBV25-1 and TRBJ1-3, is as follows: EADIYQTPRYLVIGTGKKITLECSQTMGHDKMYWYQQDPGMELHLIHYSYGVNSTEKGDLSSESTVSRIRTEHFPLTLESARPSHTSQYLCATQEWGNTIYFGEGSWLTVV.

As for this clone: Distinct nucleotide sequences in the sample also encode this CDR3. The chain recombines TRBV6-1 with TRBJ2-3; D uncertain. The CDR3 length is 14 residues. The germline V gene encodes CDR1 MNHNS and CDR2 SASEGT. Trimming removed 2 bases at V and 0 bases at J, with 6 bases between. This CDR3 is CASSELASTDTQYF. The CDR3 region has the DNA TGTGCCAGCAGTGAACTGGCTAGCACAGATACGCAGTATTTT.

V gene TRBV19 combines with J gene TRBJ2-7; 10 bases agree with TRBD2. Germline loops: CDR1 LNHDA, CDR2 SQIVND (reference sequence). V lost 6 bases and J lost 3; bases outside the gene matches: 8. The CDR3 length is 15 residues. CDR3 sequence reads: CASSPSSGSGYEQYF. The DNA of the CDR3 is TGTGCCAGTAGCCCCTCTAGCGGGAGTGGCTACGAGCAGTACTTC. Drawing the rest from reference TRBV19 and TRBJ2-7, the complete variable domain is DGGITQSPKYLFRKEGQNVTLSCEQNLNHDAMYWYRQDPGQGLRLIYYSQIVNDFQKGDIAEGYSVSREKKESFPLTVTSAQKNPTAFYLCASSPSSGSGYEQYFGPGTRLTVT.

A word on this clone: Since a far larger clone is one base different, this is likely a read error. This rearrangement joins TRBV10-3 to TRBJ2-1; 10 bases line up with TRBD1. This CDR3 has 16 residues. The germline CDR1 and CDR2 sequences are ENHRY and SYGVKD. CDR3 residues: CAISHSGTGDYNGQFF. The CDR3 DNA follows: TGTGCCATCAGTCATTCCGGGACAGGGGATTACAATGGGCAGTTCTTC.

A word on this clone: This likely stems from a read error, as it lies one base from a far larger clone. The chain has TRBV15 and TRBJ2-7; D might be TRBD1 (5 bases). The CDR3 totals 13 residues. Germline loops: CDR1 LNHNV, CDR2 YYDKDF (reference sequence). CDR3 residues: CATSRDTTYKQYF. In nucleotides, the CDR3 is TGTGCCACCAGCAGGGACACTACCTACAAGCAGTACTTC. Full variable domain (outside the CDR3, taken from reference TRBV15 and TRBJ2-7): DAMVIQNPRYQVTQFGKPVTLSCSQTLNHNVMYWYQQKSSQAPKLLFHYYDKDFNNEADTPDNFQSRRPNTSFCFLDIRSPGLGDTAMYLCATSRDTTYKQYFGPGTRLTVT.

The gene calls are TRBV28 and TRBJ2-7, with D maybe TRBD1 (6 bases). This CDR3 has 14 amino acids. V gave up 8 bases and J gave up 0 bases, with 14 bases separating them. Germline loops: CDR1 MDHEN, CDR2 SYDVKM. The CDR3 sequence is CASSADSPSYEQYF. The CDR3 region has the DNA TGTGCCAGCTCAGCGGACAGCCCCTCCTACGAGCAGTACTTC.

This sequence joins TRBV27 and TRBJ2-2; 9 nucleotides agree with TRBD1. Germline loops: CDR1 MNHEY, CDR2 SMNVEV (reference sequence). This CDR3 is built from 17 residues. Trimming took 7 bases from V and 6 from J; bases not matched to a gene: 15. CDR3 protein: CASTREGTGGEPGELFF. As DNA, the CDR3 is TGTGCCAGCACAAGGGAGGGAACAGGGGGCGAGCCCGGGGAGCTGTTTTTT.

This sequence joins TRBV15 and TRBJ1-4; 7 bases line up with TRBD1. Germline V gene lookup returns CDR1 LNHNV and CDR2 YYDKDF (reference sequence). The CDR3 runs to 15 residues. With 3 bases clipped from V and 5 bases from J, the junction kept 6 bases outside the gene matches. CDR3 loop: CATSRDTGQNEKLFF. The CDR3 DNA follows: TGTGCCACCAGCAGGGATACGGGACAGAATGAAAAACTGTTTTTT.

For this clone: A far bigger clonotype differs at one base, so this is likely a read error. The chain has TRBV7-2 and TRBJ2-7; D unresolved. This CDR3 spans 17 amino acids. The germline V gene encodes CDR1 SGHTA and CDR2 FQGNSA. Trimming stripped 5 bases from V and 5 bases from J, with 25 bases between. This chain's CDR3 is CASSILLLATKENEQYF. The CDR3 nucleotides read TGTGCCAGCAGCATCCTACTTTTGGCTACGAAAGAGAACGAGCAGTACTTC.

Note on this clone: A far larger clone is only one base removed, so a read error is likely. The chain joins TRBV6-6 to TRBJ1-1; D gene uncertain. The CDR3 has 13 residues. Germline V gene data show CDR1 as MNHNY and CDR2 as SVGAGI (reference sequence). The chain's CDR3 is CASSYSISTETFF. The CDR3 DNA sequence: TGTGCCAGCAGTTACTCGATAAGCACTGAAACTTTCTTT.

V and J are TRBV9 and TRBJ2-7, with 7 bases identical to TRBD1. Germline V CDR1 and CDR2: SGDLS, YYNGEE. V was pared by 0 bases and J by 7 bases, with 13 bases of the junction left unmatched. CDR3 length equals 16 residues. The chain's CDR3 is CASSVASGTVSQEQYF. The CDR3 nucleotides are TGTGCCAGCAGCGTAGCCTCAGGGACAGTTTCTCAAGAGCAGTACTTC.

Regarding this clone: Given a far larger clone just one base away, this is likely a sequencing read error. This chain connects TRBV15 to TRBJ1-1; no clear D gene. V was trimmed by 3 bases and J by 9 bases, leaving 17 bases between them. The germline V gene has CDR1 LNHNV and CDR2 YYDKDF (reference sequence). The CDR3 is made up of 14 amino acids. CDR3 bases: TGTGCCACCAGCAGCACCTTAGGAGGGCAGAAAGCTTTCTTT. It encodes CATSSTLGGQKAFF.

Note on this clone: A read error likely explains this, since a far larger clone differs by one base. CDR3 in amino acids: CSVAVTENNEQFF. As DNA, the CDR3 is TGCAGCGTCGCTGTTACAGAGAACAATGAGCAGTTCTTC. V is TRBV29-1 and J is TRBJ2-1; D gene uncertain. This CDR3 region has 13 residues. CDR1 and CDR2 from the germline V gene are SQVTM and ANQGSEA. V lost 6 bases, J lost 5 bases, and 14 bases lay in between.

Concerning this clone itself: It is likely a read error: a sequence one base away is far more abundant. Within the sample, other DNA sequences also encode this same CDR3. The rearrangement uses TRBV11-2 and TRBJ1-1; D is perhaps TRBD1 (5 bases). Germline V gene sequence: CDR1 SGHAT, CDR2 FQNNGV. CDR3 size: 13 residues. The CDR3 nucleotides are TGTGCCAGCAGCTTCCAGGGTTTAACTGAGGCTTTCTTT. It specifies CASSFQGLTEAFF.

Turning to this clone: A far larger clone lies a single base away; this is likely a read error. The same CDR3 is also encoded by other DNA sequences in this sample. The CDR3 DNA reads as TGTGCCAGCAGCAGCCGGACAGGGGGCTTTGGCCAGCCCCAGCATTTT. It encodes CASSSRTGGFGQPQHF. The chain employs TRBV5-6 and TRBJ1-5; 11 positions agree with TRBD1. This CDR3 contains 16 residues. CDR1 and CDR2 from the germline V gene are SGHDT and YYEEEE. Trimming took 4 bases from V and 7 from J; bases not matched to a gene: 10.

As concerns this clone: A far bigger clonotype differs at one base, so this is likely a read error. Other nucleotide sequences in the sample specify the same CDR3. The chain combines TRBV5-4 with TRBJ1-2; tentatively, D is TRBD1 (6 bases). Germline loops: CDR1 SGHNT, CDR2 YYREEE (reference sequence). There are 14 residues in the CDR3. The CDR3 DNA reads as TGTGCCAGCAGCTTGGACAGGGAGGTCTATGGCTACACCTTT. Amino acid sequence: CASSLDREVYGYTF.

CDR3 region: CASSLFRGGTYEQYF. The CDR3 DNA sequence: TGTGCCAGCAGTTTATTCAGGGGGGGAACCTACGAGCAGTACTTC. The chain combines TRBV27 with TRBJ2-7; TRBD1 or TRBD2 may be the D gene (7 bases each). CDR1 is MNHEY and CDR2 is SMNVEV in the germline V gene (reference sequence). The V end was cut by 1 base, the J end by 2 bases, with 12 bases between. CDR3 length equals 15 residues.

The V gene is TRBV28, the J gene TRBJ1-5, with TRBD1 identical over 9 bases. The CDR3 is 15 residues long. Trimming removed 3 bases from V and 4 bases from J; junction bases left unmatched: 4. Germline V gene sequence: CDR1 MDHEN, CDR2 SYDVKM. The CDR3 nucleotides are TGTGCCAGCAGTTTGCTGACAGGGGGGAATCAGCCCCAGCATTTT. As protein: CASSLLTGGNQPQHF.

Comment on this clone: A far larger clone is just one base off, so this is likely a read error. The rearrangement uses TRBV27 and TRBJ1-1, with 7 nucleotides matching TRBD1. The germline V gene encodes CDR1 MNHEY and CDR2 SMNVEV (reference sequence). Losses at the gene ends were 5 bases for V and 3 bases for J; bases not matched to a gene: 6. CDR3 length equals 14 residues. This CDR3 reads CASSRTGRYTEAFF. The CDR3 DNA reads TGTGCCAGCAGTAGGACAGGTAGGTACACTGAAGCTTTCTTT.

This rearrangement joins TRBV14 to TRBJ2-5; D call uncertain. CDR1 is SGHDN, CDR2 FVKESK, per germline. The CDR3 covers 14 residues. V gave up 1 base and J gave up 2 bases, with 8 bases separating them. The CDR3 protein is CASSQVAGQETQYF. The CDR3 nucleotides are TGTGCCAGCAGCCAAGTCGCAGGACAAGAGACCCAGTACTTC.

For this clone: A far larger clone is one nucleotide away, so this likely arose from a read error. Different DNA sequences within this sample yield the same CDR3. The chain links TRBV28 to TRBJ1-2, with D perhaps TRBD1 (5 bases). This CDR3 region has 14 residues. Germline V lookup: CDR1 MDHEN, CDR2 SYDVKM. CDR3 sequence: CASSGPGTAPSYTF. CDR3 sequence (DNA): TGCGCCAGCAGTGGCCCCGGGACGGCCCCGAGCTACACCTTC.

The chain joins TRBV5-1 to TRBJ1-4; no reliable D call. The CDR3 runs 14 residues. Trimming removed 4 bases from V and 8 bases from J, with 15 bases in between. Germline CDR1 and CDR2: SGHRS and YFSETQ. CDR3: CASSAATRREKLFF. CDR3 DNA: TGCGCCAGCAGCGCGGCAACCCGGCGGGAAAAACTGTTTTTT.

The chain uses TRBV30 and TRBJ2-1; the match to TRBD1 covers 10 bases. The V gene's germline CDR1 is GTSNPN and CDR2 SVGIG (reference sequence). Trimming took 2 bases from V and 8 from J; bases not matched to a gene: 6. The CDR3 is 14 amino acids. The CDR3 reads CAWSTRDRGYEQFF. The CDR3 nucleotides are TGTGCCTGGAGTACGAGGGACAGGGGCTATGAGCAGTTCTTC.

The chain recombines TRBV7-2 with TRBJ1-4; no clear D. The CDR3 totals 14 residues. The V gene lost 5 bases and the J gene lost 0 bases, with 7 bases spanning the gap. Germline V lookup: CDR1 SGHTA, CDR2 FQGNSA. The CDR3 DNA follows: TGTGCCAGCAGCCCCTCAGCAACTAATGAAAAACTGTTTTTT. This sequence encodes CASSPSATNEKLFF. Variable domain in full (rest from reference TRBV7-2 and TRBJ1-4): GAGVSQSPSNKVTEKGKDVELRCDPISGHTALYWYRQSLGQGLEFLIYFQGNSAPDKSGLPSDRFSAERTGGSVSTLTIQRTQQEDSAVYLCASSPSATNEKLFFGSGTQLSVL.

The J gene is TRBJ2-7, the V gene TRBV5-8; the D gene is possibly TRBD1 (6 bases). CDR3 size: 14 residues. CDR1 is SGHTS, CDR2 YDEGEE, per germline. V shed 0 bases and J shed 3 bases, with 10 bases lying between them. In DNA form, the CDR3 reads TGTGCCAGCAGCTTGGTGGACAGCGACTACGAGCAGTACTTC. Translating gives CASSLVDSDYEQYF.

The rearrangement uses TRBV9 and TRBJ2-2; possible D gene TRBD2, 5 bases. Germline V CDR1 and CDR2: SGDLS, YYNGEE. The CDR3 contains 15 residues. Deletions cut 2 bases from V and 2 bases from J, with 10 bases between. CDR3 amino acids: CASSVDSSNTGELFF. The CDR3, as DNA: TGTGCCAGCAGCGTGGACTCCTCAAACACCGGGGAGCTGTTTTTT.